This TCR beta chain was recovered during a study of blood T cell repertoires in COVID-19. Clones were sequenced by immunoSEQ multiplex PCR, and TCRdb holds only the in-frame ones, with some missing. The sample holds around 400,000 clones, about 87% seen once. Trimming took 3 bases from V and 7 from J; bases not matched to a gene: 2. This CDR3 has 12 residues. The sequencing input was peripheral blood. This rearrangement joins TRBV12-3 or TRBV12-4 to TRBJ1-2; TRBD1 agrees at 7 bases. This receptor was taken from a woman aged 55 to 70 with COVID-19, enrolled during active disease. The CDR3 loop reads CASSFTGVGYTF. CDR3 nucleotides: TGTGCCAGCAGTTTTACAGGGGTTGGCTACACCTTC.